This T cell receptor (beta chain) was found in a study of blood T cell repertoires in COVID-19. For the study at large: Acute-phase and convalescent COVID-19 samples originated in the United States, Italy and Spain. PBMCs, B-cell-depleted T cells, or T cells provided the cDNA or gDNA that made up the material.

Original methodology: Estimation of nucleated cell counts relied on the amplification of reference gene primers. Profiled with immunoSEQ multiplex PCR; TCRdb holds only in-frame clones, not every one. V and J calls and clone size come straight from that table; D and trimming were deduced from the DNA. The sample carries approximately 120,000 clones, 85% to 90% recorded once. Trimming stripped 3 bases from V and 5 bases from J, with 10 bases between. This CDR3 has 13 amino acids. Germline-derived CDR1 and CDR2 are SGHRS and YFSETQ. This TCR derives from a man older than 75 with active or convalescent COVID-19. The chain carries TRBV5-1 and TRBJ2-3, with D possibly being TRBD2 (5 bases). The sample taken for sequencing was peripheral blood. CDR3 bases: TGCGCCAGCAGCTCCCAACTAGGAGATACGCAGTATTTT. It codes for CASSSQLGDTQYF.